This T cell receptor beta chain comes out of a study of T cells after yellow fever vaccination. This clonotype was found a few times. TCRdb re-called the 5' RACE reads with MiXCR, one entry per CDR3 protein. The sample has tens of thousands of distinct CDR3 sequences; around 7.7% are singletons. The CDR3 sequence is 16 residues long. Germline CDR1 LGHDT, CDR2 YNNKEL (reference sequence). V lost 6 bases and J 5 bases, leaving 20 bases between the germline ends. The V and J genes are TRBV3-1 and TRBJ2-1; tentative D call: TRBD1 (6 bases). This specimen consisted of CD8+ T cells sorted from PBMCs, obtained more than 8 days after the first yellow fever vaccination. The source of this sequence is a man younger than 35 who received the YFV17D yellow fever vaccine. This CDR3 reads CASSVAVWGRDNEQFF. In DNA, the CDR3 is TGTGCCAGCAGTGTGGCCGTTTGGGGGCGAGACAATGAGCAGTTCTTC.